Listed here is a single TCR beta chain. This clone was found once. The antigen it recognizes is unknown. Per-nucleotide qualities are absent, and no much larger clonotype sits a single base away. The CDR3 covers 13 residues, taking in both the cysteine and the phenylalanine. The entry retains the CDR3 DNA only, 39 bases that are in frame from base 1. A distance of 11 bases separates the germline ends of V and J, which lose 6 bases and 4 bases respectively. CDR1 MGHDK and CDR2 SYGVNS are derived from the germline V gene. This specimen belongs to a study of cytomegalovirus exposure and HLA in healthy donors (dated 2017 in TCRdb). With regard to the full study: According to an earlier analysis of 587 of the donors, 200 million or so T cells yielded over 90 million unique TCR beta sequences and around 280 Gb of sequence data. About 280 gigabases of sequencing data and tens of millions of unique TCR sequences were included in an early release covering about 600 HLA-typed donors. Of the roughly 430 genotyped donors, roughly 85% fell in the genetic ancestry cluster associated with self-reported Caucasian donors. The study aimed to test whether signatures of past pathogen exposure could be identified by cataloging public T cell receptors. The study profiled the T cell repertoires of 500 to 800 subjects by immunosequencing and related them to cytomegalovirus serostatus. In addition to the first cohort of roughly 700 subjects, a separate validation cohort of 120 different subjects was used. To predict cytomegalovirus infection status, the study brought together high-throughput TCR immunosequencing, statistical association of individual TCRs with disease status, and machine learning. To study patterns of TCR occurrence, a later analysis re-analyzed previously published TCR beta repertoires from just over 650 donors and added high-resolution HLA genotyping. Rather than using new phenotypic data, the later analysis identified candidate immune exposures from TCR beta sequences and from how often those sequences occurred across donors. An earlier analysis of some 500 of the donors applied high-throughput TCR beta sequencing to assess whether each TCR beta V gene segment acted as functional or pseudogenic. Donor age, sex, ethnicity and CMV serostatus were collected together with the repertoire data. A later genetic analysis took genome-wide SNP genotypes for about 60% of the roughly 670 donors and used that subset as a discovery cohort. All discovery cohort repertoires had been generated on a single sequencing platform. HLA typing covered class I and class II loci at four-digit resolution. The number of typed donors differed by locus: roughly 629-640 for A, B, C, DRB1 and DQB1; approximately 540 for DQA1; fewer than 610 for DPA1; and roughly 450 for DPB1. Because of strong linkage in the cohort, roughly five DR-DQ haplotypes were treated as single units for association and clustering. On average, over 200,000 unique TCR beta nucleotide sequences were sequenced per donor among 300 to 500 genotyped donors of the cohort, with 15% to 20% of those sequences being non-productive. Results the study describes overall, beyond this receptor: According to a later analysis, TCR association rates differed among HLA loci, with DRB1 alleles showing the most associated TCRs and HLA-C alleles showing the fewest. A further reported finding was that TCR beta sequences accurately predicted the HLA-A and HLA-B alleles for most subjects in the first cohort. Because HLA typing was unavailable for some donors at each locus, only the typed subset was used in association tests. Only TCR beta chains were sequenced in this cohort, and the absence of alpha or paired-chain data limited detectable features. Assigning TCR associations to individual alleles was difficult when HLA alleles, especially DR and DQ, strongly co-occurred. For the cohort, immune exposure information was limited to CMV serostatus. Because counts were too low, some 17 rarely observed V segments, including chromosome 9 orphons, were excluded from the earlier analysis of roughly 580 of the donors. While some public TCRs were present in many individuals, most TCR sequences turned up only very rarely across donors. The presence/absence analyses assumed that sequencing depth was roughly uniform across donors, and that assumption may not be true. Correlated functional status among segregating V segments might be attributable to linkage disequilibrium, but an unknown experimental factor could not be ruled out. Three of the identified cytomegalovirus-associated TCR beta chains were confirmed in vitro to be specific for cytomegalovirus antigens. A total of fewer than 200 TCR beta chains were listed by the study as associated with cytomegalovirus. V-gene and J-gene trimming of TCR beta chains was associated with a missense DCLRE1C variant in a later genetic analysis, and the association was replicated in an independent cohort. A later analysis found that HLA-associated TCR beta chains were more clonally expanded and had lower generation probabilities than equally common non-associated chains. A cluster of highly shared sequence variants was judged likely to represent a technical artifact of the sequencing pipeline. A later analysis found that most CMV-associated TCR beta chains appeared HLA-restricted, with HLA associations seemingly driven largely by CMV exposure. In an earlier analysis of 587 of the donors, most TCR beta V segments were observed in productive rearrangements about 87% or about 30% of the time, broadly matching IMGT annotations. The authors suggested that the approach could potentially be generalized to other disease states and immunological phenotypes. The classifier was reported to diagnose cytomegalovirus status with high specificity and sensitivity in both the original cohort and the validation cohort. In a later analysis, several top co-occurrence clusters were reported to appear linked to parvovirus B19, influenza, CMV and Epstein-Barr virus. Some IMGT-functional V segments, including TRBV6-2 and TRBV6-3, could not be told apart with the 87-base-pair reads, so those segments were excluded. According to a later genetic analysis, donors in an Asian-associated ancestry cluster had fewer N-insertions in productive TCRs than the roughly 700-donor mean. At a false discovery rate of 0.05, a later analysis linked around 17,000 TCR beta sequences to specific HLA alleles.

The cohort comprised more than 550 healthy bone marrow donors. At the time of sampling, all cohort members were nominally healthy, though unrecorded immune exposures were likely present. The donor tested CMV seronegative and was one of the 352 seronegative cohort members. A peripheral blood sample was collected from each donor, and TCR beta sequencing was performed on peripheral blood mononuclear cells. Genomic DNA was extracted from the blood cell samples with the Qiagen DNeasy Blood Extraction Kit. The method was the immunoSEQ multiplex PCR assay. For the multiplex PCR, a mixture combining 60 forward primers for TCR Vbeta segments and 13 reverse primers for TCR Jbeta segments was used. Amplification of the CDR3 region of rearranged TCR beta genes was performed with a multiplex PCR assay on genomic DNA. Amplified TCR beta libraries were sequenced as 87-base-pair reads on the Illumina HiSeq System. In the paper's pipeline: In a later analysis, approximately 74 million unique TCR beta chains were counted across the roughly 700 repertoires, and roughly 10 million of these chains were shared by at least two donors. A nearest-neighbor algorithm error-corrected the raw reads and collapsed the reads into unique sequences, merging closely related sequences to remove PCR and sequencing errors. CDR3 sequences were aligned to IMGT reference sequences to assign V, D and J gene segments. For a sequence to be retained, at least a six-nucleotide match to both a V gene segment and a J gene segment was required. Rearrangements were classified as productive when the CDR3 lacked stop codons and remained in frame with V and J, and all other rearrangements were classified as non-productive. CDR3 was defined by IMGT convention, running from the second conserved V-encoded cysteine to the conserved J-encoded phenylalanine. The earlier analysis of about 570 of the donors excluded any sequence lacking an unambiguous match to a single V gene segment. In an earlier analysis of approximately 560 of the donors, a V segment was called functional when productive rearrangements were above 56.7%, and segregating when the standard deviation between donors exceeded 5%. A statistical classification framework was built for diagnosing cytomegalovirus status from the catalog of TCR beta chain sequences. V and J gene assignment, in a later analysis, came from comparing TCR nucleotide sequences with IMGT/GENE-DB human TR gene sequences. The TCRdist pipeline was used in a later analysis to assign CDR3 sequences and most-parsimonious VDJ recombination scenarios. A later analysis defined each TCR beta chain by its CDR3 amino acid sequence plus V-gene family, and excluded reads lacking a unique V-gene family. A later analysis removed 592 highly shared, low-generation-probability nucleotide sequences to deal with suspected cross-contamination and a sequencing artifact. For each public chain, a later analysis derived a clonal expansion index from normalized ranks of inferred template counts within each repertoire. In a later analysis, generation probabilities were computed using a VDJ recombination model fitted to out-of-frame rearrangements, and the results were checked against IGoR. A later analysis scored TCR-TCR, TCR-HLA and TCR-CMV co-occurrence with hypergeometric tests, applying a repertoire-size bias correction to TCR pairs. In a later analysis, false discovery rates were estimated by permuting HLA or CMV assignments 20 times. In a later analysis, co-occurring TCRs were grouped using DBSCAN, with TCRdist sequence similarity added in when clustering inside HLA-allele-positive subsets. Repertoires with fewer than 30,000 or more than 120,000 public chains, plus five repertoires with anomalous nucleotide sharing, were excluded from co-occurrence clustering. TCRdb retrieved this table from immuneACCESS and kept in-frame rearrangements only. Not all clones are present; in checked studies, unresolved V genes account for under half, and no reason is known for the remainder. That table is the source of V, J and clone size, and D and trimming were worked out from the DNA. In this sample the table shows over 130,000 clones, more than 60% of which occur a single time. The ten largest make up around 1.8% of the sample.

The sample comprised PBMCs. The sequence is built from TRBV25-1 and TRBJ2-3; TRBD2 is perhaps the D gene, given 6 matching bases. The origin of this receptor is a male donor in good health and CMV-seronegative. The nucleotide sequence reads as follows: TGTGCCAGCAGAGCGTCGGGGGCAGATACGCAGTATTTT. This codes for CASRASGADTQYF.